The subject of this entry is one T cell receptor (beta chain). These data originate in a study of blood T cell repertoires in COVID-19. Assay used: immunoSEQ multiplex PCR; TCRdb lists only in-frame clones, some missing. The sample shows 310,000 or so clones, around nine tenths of them seen only once. Germline V gives CDR1 SEHNR, CDR2 FQNEAQ (reference sequence). V lost 4 bases to trimming and J lost 0 bases; unmatched junction nucleotides: 12. The CDR3 length is 18 residues. Sequenced material: peripheral blood. The chain recombines TRBV7-9 with TRBJ2-1; 7 bases match TRBD2. The clonotype originates from a woman aged 50 to 60 with active or convalescent COVID-19. The CDR3 here is CASSYTPRGGSSYNEQFF. As DNA, the CDR3 is TGTGCCAGCAGCTACACCCCGCGGGGAGGGAGCTCCTACAATGAGCAGTTCTTC.